This T cell receptor beta chain was identified in a study of T cell changes during pregnancy in multiple sclerosis (dated by TCRdb to about 2019). The study in broad terms: In women with multiple sclerosis, the researchers looked at how the T cell repertoire shifted as pregnancy progressed.

From the cysteine up to the phenylalanine, the CDR3 has a length of 14 residues. Only CDR3 DNA remains: 42 bases, in frame from the first base. Per the germline V gene, SGHDT is the CDR1 and YYEEEE is the CDR2. V and J are truncated by 1 base and 6 bases respectively, leaving an intervening sequence of 11 bases. Library creation used the immunoSEQ multiplex PCR assay. Sourced from immuneACCESS, this table was stored by TCRdb with only in-frame sequences that have V and J called. A share of the clones is absent; for the studies checked, an unresolved V gene accounts for under half, and the remainder has no known explanation. A total of approximately 66,000 clones appear in this sample, 80% to 95% of them only once. The leading ten clones occupy just under 2% of the sample. Of note for this clone: Its antigen has not been determined. The record has no base qualities; no much larger clone is one base away.

The clonotype was recovered from a female donor in good health, enrolled as a control in a pregnancy study. The material sequenced was peripheral blood, taken in the third trimester of pregnancy. This chain is built from TRBV5-6 and TRBJ1-5; D gene: possibly TRBD1, on 6 matching bases. The nucleotides read TGTGCCAGCAGCTTGATGAGGGGGAGTCAGCCCCAGCATTTT. It translates to CASSLMRGSQPQHF.